A single sample gave rise to the 5 T cell receptor beta chains below, sequenced in a study of blood T cell repertoires in COVID-19. Clones were sequenced by immunoSEQ multiplex PCR, and TCRdb holds only the in-frame ones, with some missing. The sample records hundreds of thousands of clones, 75% to 90% being singletons. The sequenced sample consisted of peripheral blood. Every receptor here comes from a woman in her 30s with acute or convalescent COVID-19.

The CDR3 DNA is TGCGCCAGCAGCGTCAGACACCTTAACACCGGGGAGCTGTTTTTT. This gives the protein CASSVRHLNTGELFF. The chain uses TRBV5-1 and TRBJ2-2, with D unclear. Germline V lookup: CDR1 SGHRS, CDR2 YFSETQ. The CDR3 has 15 residues. Between the trimmed V and J ends, which lost 4 bases and 2 bases, there was a span of 12 bases.

The chain links TRBV7-9 to TRBJ1-1; no clear D gene. Germline V gives CDR1 SEHNR, CDR2 FQNEAQ (reference sequence). V lost 0 bases and J 4 bases, leaving 6 bases between the germline ends. This CDR3 has 13 amino acids. The CDR3 spells CASSLAVATEAFF. In DNA form, the CDR3 reads TGTGCCAGCAGCTTAGCCGTGGCCACTGAAGCTTTCTTT.

The chain joins TRBV15 to TRBJ2-1; D possibly corresponds to TRBD2 (5 bases). V was trimmed by 3 bases and J by 5 bases, leaving 8 bases between them. Germline loops: CDR1 LNHNV, CDR2 YYDKDF (reference sequence). The CDR3 is 13 residues long. The CDR3 loop is CATSRRENNEQFF. The CDR3 nucleotides read TGTGCCACCAGCAGGAGGGAGAACAATGAGCAGTTCTTC.

V and J are TRBV9 and TRBJ2-2, with TRBD2 matching over 7 bases. Germline CDR1 SGDLS, CDR2 YYNGEE. The V segment lost 2 bases and the J segment 5 bases; nucleotides outside the gene matches: 6. The CDR3 spans 15 residues. The CDR3 sequence: CASSVGYGGTGELFF. The CDR3 nucleotides read TGTGCCAGCAGCGTTGGATACGGGGGGACCGGGGAGCTGTTTTTT.

The J gene is TRBJ2-7, the V gene TRBV19; weak D call: TRBD2 (5 bases). The length of the CDR3 is 13 residues. Per the germline V gene, CDR1 is LNHDA and CDR2 is SQIVND (reference sequence). V shed 6 bases and J shed 0 bases, with 9 bases lying between them. The CDR3 DNA is TGTGCCAGTAGCCCGGGGAACTCCTACGAGCAGTACTTC. This sequence encodes CASSPGNSYEQYF.